A selection of T cell receptor beta chains follows, all from one sample in a study of T-cell memory formation after mild COVID-19. TCRdb fed the 5' RACE reads into MiXCR, producing one record per CDR3 protein. The repertoire holds hundreds of thousands of distinct CDR3 sequences, with 20% as singletons. The sample consisted of PBMCs or a T cell subset sorted from them (not recorded which). The source of these receptors is an adult woman who had mild COVID-19 (a few samples of this study predate the infection). Cell type and time point are not known. CDR3s include the opening cysteine and the closing phenylalanine or tryptophan. The order of the fields is D gene, J gene, V gene, clone size, CDR3 DNA, CDR3 protein. The D gene is left open where the match is weak. Clone size is given for some rows only: seen once, a few or many times, or a class if the clone is expanded.

>-|TRBJ2-2|TRBV5-1|-
TGCGCCAGCAGCCCGTCACTTACGAGGCAGACATACACCGGGGAGCTGTTTTTT
CASSPSLTRQTYTGELFF
>TRBD2|TRBJ2-7|TRBV7-7|-
TGTGCTAGCAGTCCCGGGAATAGCGGGAGCGACGAGCAGTACTTC
CASSPGNSGSDEQYF
>-|TRBJ2-1|TRBV6-1|many
TGTGCCAGCACTAAGGGGCCGGACAATGAGCAGTTCTTC
CASTKGPDNEQFF
>TRBD1|TRBJ1-2|TRBV4-1|once
TGCGCCAGCAGCCAAGGGGGACAGGGCCCCTATGGCTACACCTTC
CASSQGGQGPYGYTF
>-|TRBJ2-2|TRBV5-1|-
TGCGCCAGCAGCTCAGGCGGGACAACCGGGGAGCTGTTTTTT
CASSSGGTTGELFF
>TRBD1|TRBJ2-7|TRBV12-3/TRBV12-4|few
TGTGCCAGCAGTTCTCGACAGGGGCTTTCCTACGAGCAGTACTTC
CASSSRQGLSYEQYF
>-|TRBJ1-5|TRBV25-1|-
TGTGCCAGCAGTGAGACAACTACAGGGATCAATCAGCCCCAGCATTTT
CASSETTTGINQPQHF
>-|TRBJ2-7|TRBV7-2|-
TGTGCCAGCAGATTAGAAAGCTCTAGCCCGTACGAGCAGTACTTC
CASRLESSSPYEQYF
>-|TRBJ2-7|TRBV15|-
TGTGCCACCAGCCAAAGGAGCGAGCACGAGCAGTACTTC
CATSQRSEHEQYF
>-|TRBJ2-7|TRBV29-1|-
TGCAGCGTTGAAGACAGGGATTACGAGCAGTACTTC
CSVEDRDYEQYF
>TRBD2|TRBJ2-3|TRBV15|-
TGTGCCACCAGCACCCATGGGAGGGGCACAGATACGCAGTATTTT
CATSTHGRGTDTQYF
>-|TRBJ2-7|TRBV12-3/TRBV12-4|few
TGTGCCAGCAGTGTAACCGGGACCACCTACGAGCAGTACTTC
CASSVTGTTYEQYF
>TRBD2|TRBJ2-3|TRBV6-1|-
TGTGCCACCACAACTAGCGGCAGCACAGATACGCAGTATTTT
CATTTSGSTDTQYF
>TRBD2|TRBJ2-1|TRBV11-2|few
TGTGCCAGCAGGCAAATTAAGACTAGCGGGAGTGGCAATGAGCAGTTCTTC
CASRQIKTSGSGNEQFF
>TRBD1|TRBJ1-2|TRBV2|many
TGTGCCAGCCTCGACAGGGTCTTATCCCATGGCTACACCTTC
CASLDRVLSHGYTF
>TRBD1|TRBJ1-1|TRBV3-1|-
TGTGCCAGCAGCCATAGGCAGGGGGTGGCTGAAGCTTTCTTT
CASSHRQGVAEAFF
>-|TRBJ2-6|TRBV7-9|many
TGTGCCAGCAGCACCAGGACAGAGTCTTCTGGGGCCAACGTCCTGACTTTC
CASSTRTESSGANVLTF
>TRBD1|TRBJ2-3|TRBV6-5|-
TGTGCCAGCAGTTCACCTCCTTGGGGGACAGGTTGGTCAGATACGCAGTATTTT
CASSSPPWGTGWSDTQYF
>-|TRBJ1-5|TRBV20-1|few
TGCAGTGCTAGGAAAGGGAATCAGCCCCAGCATTTT
CSARKGNQPQHF
>-|TRBJ2-2|TRBV7-3|few
TGTGCCAGCAGCTCAACCGGGACGCAGAACACCGGGGAGCTGTTTTTT
CASSSTGTQNTGELFF
>-|TRBJ1-5|TRBV18|-
TGTGCCAGCTCACCACAGGGATTGAATCAGCCCCAGCATTTT
CASSPQGLNQPQHF
>-|TRBJ2-1|TRBV18|few
TGTGCCAGCTCACCTCCGGAGGGGCCCAATGAGCAGTTCTTC
CASSPPEGPNEQFF
>-|TRBJ2-7|TRBV29-1|-
TGCAGCGTTGAAGACCGGACCTCCTACGAGCAGTACTTC
CSVEDRTSYEQYF
>-|TRBJ2-5|TRBV5-1|-
TGCGCCAGCAGCCCCAGTCTAGCCCAAGAGACCCAGTACTTC
CASSPSLAQETQYF
>TRBD1|TRBJ1-1|TRBV4-2|few
TGTGCCAGCAGCCCAGACAGGGGTTTCACTGAAGCTTTCTTT
CASSPDRGFTEAFF
>-|TRBJ2-7|TRBV12-3/TRBV12-4|-
TGTGCCAGCAGTTTTGGGGGCCGGATGGGCTACGAGCAGTACTTC
CASSFGGRMGYEQYF
>-|TRBJ2-2|TRBV7-6|-
TGTGCCAGCAGCTTAGGACCACCTCTAGAGGCAAGGTCCGGGGAGCTGTTTTTT
CASSLGPPLEARSGELFF
>-|TRBJ2-7|TRBV7-9|-
TGTGCCAGCAGCTCCTGGGCCGTCGCCTACGAGCAGTACTTC
CASSSWAVAYEQYF
>-|TRBJ2-1|TRBV5-1|many
TGCGCCAGCAGCGCATGGGTGGGGGCCGAGCAGTTCTTC
CASSAWVGAEQFF
>-|TRBJ2-1|TRBV7-8|many
TGTGCCAGCAGCCTTAGCGATGAGCAGTTCTTC
CASSLSDEQFF
>-|TRBJ2-1|TRBV2|many
TGTGCCAGCAGAGAGGAGGGCTCCTACAATGAGCAGTTCTTC
CASREEGSYNEQFF
>-|TRBJ2-7|TRBV30|-
TGTGCCTGGAAGAGGGGGCAGGGAGGCGAGCAGTACTTC
CAWKRGQGGEQYF
>-|TRBJ1-1|TRBV4-3|-
TGCGCCAGCAGCCATTATAGTGGGGTGCGTCAGAACACTGAAGCTTTCTTT
CASSHYSGVRQNTEAFF
>-|TRBJ2-3|TRBV7-8|-
TGTGCCAGCAGCTCCAGTGGCCGCCCCGGGGCGCAGTATTTT
CASSSSGRPGAQYF
>-|TRBJ2-3|TRBV7-9|many
TGTGCCAGCAGCTTAGGGTCGGGCGTCACAGATACGCAGTATTTT
CASSLGSGVTDTQYF
>-|TRBJ1-1|TRBV5-1|-
TGCGCCAGCAGCTCACCCGGGAGCCCCGAAGCTTTCTTT
CASSSPGSPEAFF
>-|TRBJ2-2|TRBV7-2|-
TGTGCCAGCAGCCCTCGATGGACCGGGGAGCTGTTTTTT
CASSPRWTGELFF
>TRBD1|TRBJ1-3|TRBV19|few
TGTGCCAGTAGTAGAGACTCAGGGGGGATAGCTGGAAACACCATATATTTT
CASSRDSGGIAGNTIYF
>TRBD1|TRBJ2-2|TRBV18|few
TGTGCCAGCTCACCACCCTCGACAGGGAATCCCGGGGAGCTGTTTTTT
CASSPPSTGNPGELFF
>-|TRBJ2-1|TRBV7-9|few
TGTGCCAGCAGCTACACAGGGCCTCACTCCTACAATGAGCAGTTCTTC
CASSYTGPHSYNEQFF